This T cell receptor (beta chain) was observed in a study of cytomegalovirus exposure and HLA in healthy donors. Study-wide background: Around 87 million unique TCRs, all from HLA-typed donors, were included in an early release of the data. General study results and limits: A list of 150 to 200 TCR beta chains associated with cytomegalovirus was given.

Germline trimming cut 5 bases from V and 5 bases from J; bases unmatched to any gene: 4. The CDR3 runs to 15 residues. The germline CDR1 and CDR2 sequences are SGHAT and FQNNGV. Note on this clone: As yet, its antigen is unknown.

It was with 60 Vbeta and 13 Jbeta primers that the PCR ran. This table comes from immunoSEQ multiplex PCR, and its TCRdb copy is limited to in-frame clones, with some not included. The repertoire holds just over 200,000 clones, with approximately 80% as singletons. Material for sequencing was PBMCs. This sequence was found in a man aged 50 to 59 in good health and CMV-seronegative. The chain combines TRBV11-2 with TRBJ2-1, with TRBD2 matching over 12 bases. CDR3 DNA: TGTGCCAGCAGCCCGAGGACTAGCGGGAACAATGAGCAGTTCTTC. It yields the protein CASSPRTSGNNEQFF.